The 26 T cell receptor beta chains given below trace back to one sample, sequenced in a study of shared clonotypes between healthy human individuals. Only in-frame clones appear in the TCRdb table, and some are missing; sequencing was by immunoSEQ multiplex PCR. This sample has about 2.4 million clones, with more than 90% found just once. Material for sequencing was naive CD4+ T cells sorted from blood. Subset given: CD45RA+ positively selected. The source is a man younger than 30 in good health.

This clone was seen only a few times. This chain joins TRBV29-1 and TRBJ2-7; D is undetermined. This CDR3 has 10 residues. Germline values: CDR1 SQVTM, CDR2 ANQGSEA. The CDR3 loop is CNPERLEQYF. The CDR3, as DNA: TGCAACCCTGAAAGACTCGAGCAGTACTTC.

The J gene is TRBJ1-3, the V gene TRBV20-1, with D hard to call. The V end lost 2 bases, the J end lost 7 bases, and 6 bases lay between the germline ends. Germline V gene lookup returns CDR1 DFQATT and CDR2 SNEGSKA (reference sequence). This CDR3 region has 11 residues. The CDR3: CSARNPNTIYF. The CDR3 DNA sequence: TGCAGTGCTAGAAATCCGAACACCATATATTTT.

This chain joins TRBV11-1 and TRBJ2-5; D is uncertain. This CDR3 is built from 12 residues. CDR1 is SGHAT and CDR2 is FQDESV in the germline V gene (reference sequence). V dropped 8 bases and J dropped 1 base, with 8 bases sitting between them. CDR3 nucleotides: TGTGCCAGCCAAGGACCCCAAGAGACCCAGTACTTC. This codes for CASQGPQETQYF.

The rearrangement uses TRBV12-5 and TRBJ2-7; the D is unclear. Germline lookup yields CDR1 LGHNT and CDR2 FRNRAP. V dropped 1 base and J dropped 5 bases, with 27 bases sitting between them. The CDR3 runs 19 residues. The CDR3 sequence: CASGLAAKGSKELRNEQYF. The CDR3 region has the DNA TGTGCTAGTGGTTTGGCAGCAAAAGGATCCAAAGAATTGCGCAACGAGCAGTACTTC.

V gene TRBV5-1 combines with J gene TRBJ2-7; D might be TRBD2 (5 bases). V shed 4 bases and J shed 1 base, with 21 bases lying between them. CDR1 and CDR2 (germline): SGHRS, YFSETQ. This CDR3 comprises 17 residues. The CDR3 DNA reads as TGCGCCAGCAGCCAAGGCGGGTCCGGACGGGCTTCCTACGAGCAGTACTTC. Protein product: CASSQGGSGRASYEQYF.

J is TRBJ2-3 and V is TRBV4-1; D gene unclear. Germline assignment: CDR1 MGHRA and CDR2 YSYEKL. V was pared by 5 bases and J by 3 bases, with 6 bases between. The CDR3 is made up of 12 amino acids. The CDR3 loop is CASSTDTDTQYF. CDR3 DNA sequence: TGCGCCAGCAGCACTGATACAGATACGCAGTATTTT.

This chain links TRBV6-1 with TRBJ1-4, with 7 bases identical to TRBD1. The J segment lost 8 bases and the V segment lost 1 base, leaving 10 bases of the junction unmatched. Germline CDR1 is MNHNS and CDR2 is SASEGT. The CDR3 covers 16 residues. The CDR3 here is CASSEEGALGQEKLFF. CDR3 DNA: TGTGCCAGCAGTGAAGAGGGGGCGCTTGGTCAAGAAAAACTGTTTTTT.

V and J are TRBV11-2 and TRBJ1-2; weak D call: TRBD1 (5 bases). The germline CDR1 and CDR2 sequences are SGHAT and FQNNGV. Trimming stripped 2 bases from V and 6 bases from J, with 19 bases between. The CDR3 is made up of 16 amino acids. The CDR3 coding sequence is TGTGCCAGCAGCTTAATGATGGGGGATGGGTCTCATGGCTACACCTTC. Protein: CASSLMMGDGSHGYTF.

CDR3 sequence reads: CASSLALLAVGTDTQYF. The CDR3 nucleotides read TGTGCCAGCAGCTTAGCGCTACTAGCGGTTGGCACAGATACGCAGTATTTT. The genes are TRBV7-9 and TRBJ2-3; 8 nucleotides align to TRBD2. V lost 0 bases and J lost 1; bases outside the gene matches: 6. This CDR3 has 17 residues. Looked up from germline, CDR1 is SEHNR and CDR2 is FQNEAQ (reference sequence).

The CDR3 coding sequence is TGTGCCAGCAGTGTTGGAAACTCTGGAAACACCATATATTTT. Its protein is CASSVGNSGNTIYF. The V call is TRBV2, the J call TRBJ1-3; D remains ambiguous. The V and J ends lost 4 bases and 0 bases respectively, with 7 bases between them. Per the germline V gene, CDR1 is SNHLY and CDR2 is FYNNEI. The CDR3 has 14 residues.

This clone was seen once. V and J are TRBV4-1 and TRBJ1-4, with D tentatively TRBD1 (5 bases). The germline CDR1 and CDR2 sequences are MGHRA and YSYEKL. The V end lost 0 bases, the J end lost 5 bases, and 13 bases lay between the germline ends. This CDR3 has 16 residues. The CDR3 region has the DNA TGCGCCAGCAGCCAAGATCGAGGGGTCATAAATGAAAAACTGTTTTTT. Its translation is CASSQDRGVINEKLFF.

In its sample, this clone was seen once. The CDR3 nucleotides read TGTGCCAGCAGTTTACCCGGGACTAGAGATATCATCAGGAAAGAGACCCAGTACTTC. Translation gives CASSLPGTRDIIRKETQYF. The V gene is TRBV28, the J gene TRBJ2-5, with 8 positions matching TRBD2. Germline V CDR1 and CDR2: MDHEN, SYDVKM. V shed 2 bases and J 3 bases; nucleotides not matched to a gene: 17. The CDR3 loop spans 19 amino acids.

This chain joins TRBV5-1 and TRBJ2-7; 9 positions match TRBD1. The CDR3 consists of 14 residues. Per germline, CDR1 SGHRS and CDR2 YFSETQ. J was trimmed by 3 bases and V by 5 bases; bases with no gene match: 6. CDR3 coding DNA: TGCGCCAGCAGAGTGGACAGGGGCGACTACGAGCAGTACTTC. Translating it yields CASRVDRGDYEQYF.

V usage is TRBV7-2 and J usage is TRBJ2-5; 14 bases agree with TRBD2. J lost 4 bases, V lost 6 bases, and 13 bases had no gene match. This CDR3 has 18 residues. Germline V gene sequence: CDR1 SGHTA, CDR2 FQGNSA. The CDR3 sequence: CASSAGTSGSRVPETQYF. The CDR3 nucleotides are TGTGCCAGCAGTGCCGGGACTAGCGGGAGTCGGGTCCCAGAGACCCAGTACTTC.

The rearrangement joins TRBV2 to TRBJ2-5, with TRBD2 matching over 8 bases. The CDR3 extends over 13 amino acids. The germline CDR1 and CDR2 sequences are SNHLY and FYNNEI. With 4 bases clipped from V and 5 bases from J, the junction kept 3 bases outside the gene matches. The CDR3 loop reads CASSVAGRETQYF. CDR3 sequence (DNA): TGTGCCAGCAGTGTAGCGGGGAGGGAGACCCAGTACTTC.

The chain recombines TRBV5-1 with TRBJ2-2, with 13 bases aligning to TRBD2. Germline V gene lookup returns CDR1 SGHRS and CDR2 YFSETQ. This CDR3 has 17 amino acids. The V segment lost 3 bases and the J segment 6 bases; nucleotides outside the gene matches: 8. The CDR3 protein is CASSWTGTSGVAGELFF. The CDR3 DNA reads TGCGCCAGCAGCTGGACCGGGACTAGCGGGGTCGCCGGGGAGCTGTTTTTT.

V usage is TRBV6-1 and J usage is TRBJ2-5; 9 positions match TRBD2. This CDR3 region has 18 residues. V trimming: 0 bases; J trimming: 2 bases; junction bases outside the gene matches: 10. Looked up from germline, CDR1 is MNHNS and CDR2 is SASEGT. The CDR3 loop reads CASSEAFRLAGLQETQYF. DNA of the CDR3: TGTGCCAGCAGTGAAGCTTTTAGGCTAGCGGGGCTACAAGAGACCCAGTACTTC.

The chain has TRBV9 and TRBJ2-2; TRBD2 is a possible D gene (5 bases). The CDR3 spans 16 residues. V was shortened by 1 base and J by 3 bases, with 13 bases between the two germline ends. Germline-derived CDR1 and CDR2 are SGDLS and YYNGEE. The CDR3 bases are TGTGCCAGCAGCGTAACCCCGCTAGCCGACACCGGGGAGCTGTTTTTT. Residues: CASSVTPLADTGELFF.

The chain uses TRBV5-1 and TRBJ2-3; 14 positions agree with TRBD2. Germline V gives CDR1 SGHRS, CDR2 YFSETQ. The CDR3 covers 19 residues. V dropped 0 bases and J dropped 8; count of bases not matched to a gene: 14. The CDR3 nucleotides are TGCGCCAGCAGCTTGGGACTAGCGGGAGGGCCCGATTCGACGATTACGCAGTATTTT. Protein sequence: CASSLGLAGGPDSTITQYF.

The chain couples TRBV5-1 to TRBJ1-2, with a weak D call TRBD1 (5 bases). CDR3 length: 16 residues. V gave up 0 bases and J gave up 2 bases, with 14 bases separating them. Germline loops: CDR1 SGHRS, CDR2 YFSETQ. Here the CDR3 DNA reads TGCGCCAGCAGCTTGGCAGGGCAGGATTCCAACTATGGCTACACCTTC. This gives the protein CASSLAGQDSNYGYTF.

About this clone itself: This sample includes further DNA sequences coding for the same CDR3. CDR3 protein: CASSPGRGETQYF. CDR3 in DNA: TGTGCCAGCTCACCAGGAAGGGGAGAGACCCAGTACTTC. The chain has TRBV18 and TRBJ2-5; D perhaps matches TRBD1 (5 bases). Per germline, CDR1 KGHSH and CDR2 LQKENI. There are 13 residues in the CDR3. V was clipped by 2 bases and J by 4 bases, with 8 bases between them.

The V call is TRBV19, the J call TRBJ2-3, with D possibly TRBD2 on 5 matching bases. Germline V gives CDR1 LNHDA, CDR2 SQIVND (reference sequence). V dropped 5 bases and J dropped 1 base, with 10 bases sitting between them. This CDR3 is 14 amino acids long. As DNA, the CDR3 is TGTGCCAGTAGTCCCCAGGAGGGCACAGATACGCAGTATTTT. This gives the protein CASSPQEGTDTQYF.

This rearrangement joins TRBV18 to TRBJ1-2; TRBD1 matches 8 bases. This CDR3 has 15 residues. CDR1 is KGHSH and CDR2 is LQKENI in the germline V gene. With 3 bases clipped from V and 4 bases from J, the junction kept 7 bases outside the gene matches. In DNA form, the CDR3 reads TGTGCCAGCTCACCTCCGGACAGGGAATTCTATGGCTACACCTTC. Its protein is CASSPPDREFYGYTF.

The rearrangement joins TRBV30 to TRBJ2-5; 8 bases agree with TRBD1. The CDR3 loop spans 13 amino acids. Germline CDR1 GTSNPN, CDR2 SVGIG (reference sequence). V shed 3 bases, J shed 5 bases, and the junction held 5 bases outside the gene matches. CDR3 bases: TGTGCCTGGAGGGCCAGGGGGCGGGAGACCCAGTACTTC. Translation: CAWRARGRETQYF.

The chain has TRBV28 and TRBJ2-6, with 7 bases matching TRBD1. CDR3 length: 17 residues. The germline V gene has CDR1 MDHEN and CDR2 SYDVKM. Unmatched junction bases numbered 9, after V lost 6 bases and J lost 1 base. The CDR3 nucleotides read TGTGCCAGCAGGCCACAGGGGCTTAGGTCTGGGGCCAACGTCCTGACTTTC. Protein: CASRPQGLRSGANVLTF. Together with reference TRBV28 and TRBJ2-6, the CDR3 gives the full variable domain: DVKVTQSSRYLVKRTGEKVFLECVQDMDHENMFWYRQDPGLGLRLIYFSYDVKMKEKGDIPEGYSVSREKKERFSLILESASTNQTSMYLCASRPQGLRSGANVLTFGAGSRLTVL.

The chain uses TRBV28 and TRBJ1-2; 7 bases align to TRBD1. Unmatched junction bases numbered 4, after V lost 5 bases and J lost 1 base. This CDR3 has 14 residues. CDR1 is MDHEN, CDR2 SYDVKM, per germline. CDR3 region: CASSPRDSNYGYTF. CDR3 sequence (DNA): TGTGCCAGCAGTCCTCGGGACAGTAACTATGGCTACACCTTC.